Following are 2 T cell receptor beta chains from one sample sequenced in a study of blood T cell repertoires in COVID-19. The table came from immunoSEQ multiplex PCR; TCRdb's copy has only in-frame clones and leaves some out. The profile shows about 260,000 clones, approximately 86% of them singletons. Input material: peripheral blood. All receptors come from a man in his forties with active or convalescent COVID-19.

The chain couples TRBV12-3 or TRBV12-4 to TRBJ1-2, with a possible D match to TRBD1 (5 bases). The CDR3 covers 12 residues. Trimming removed 3 bases at V and 7 bases at J, with 9 bases between. DNA of the CDR3: TGTGCCAGCAGTTTGGGGGGTGGTGGCTACACCTTC. Translation gives CASSLGGGGYTF.

This chain connects TRBV12-3 or TRBV12-4 to TRBJ1-2; D gene uncertain. V lost 4 bases to trimming and J lost 2 bases, with 8 bases between them. This CDR3 has 13 residues. This chain's CDR3 is CASSSLPNYGYTF. The CDR3 DNA reads as TGTGCCAGCAGTTCACTCCCGAACTATGGCTACACCTTC.